What follows are 25 T cell receptor beta chains derived from one specimen sequenced in a study of T cells in Graves' hyperthyroidism and ophthalmopathy. Template material for amplifying TCR beta CDR3 regions consisted of RNA transcripts. First-round RT-PCR targeting the TCR CDR3 was performed with the HTBI primer set. MiXCR, run by TCRdb on the multiplex PCR reads, gives a single entry per CDR3 protein. This table holds about 720,000 distinct CDR3 sequences, roughly 15% found once. The sequencing input was blood. These receptors all stem from a young man with Graves' hyperthyroidism.

This clonotype was seen many times. The V and J genes are TRBV6-2 or TRBV6-3 and TRBJ1-1, with D uncertain. The CDR3 contains 13 residues. Trimming took 0 bases from V and 3 from J, leaving 5 bases between them. Germline CDR1 is MNHEY and CDR2 is SVGEGT. CDR3 DNA: TGTGCCAGCAGTTACTCGAGCTACACTGAAGCTTTCTTT. Protein product: CASSYSSYTEAFF.

CDR3 protein: CASTHGTAGNTIYF. The CDR3 DNA reads as TGTGCCAGCACCCACGGGACAGCCGGAAACACCATATATTTT. This chain joins TRBV12-3 or TRBV12-4 and TRBJ1-3, with 7 positions matching TRBD1. V lost 7 bases, J lost 4 bases, and 7 bases stayed unmatched. The CDR3 contains 14 residues.

The J gene is TRBJ1-2, the V gene TRBV7-6; 8 nucleotides line up with TRBD1. CDR1 is SGHVS and CDR2 is FNYEAQ in the germline V gene. V was pared by 5 bases and J by 6 bases, with 11 bases of the junction left unmatched. This CDR3 has 15 residues. CDR3: CASSASPGGNDGYTF. The CDR3 DNA is TGTGCCAGCAGCGCCTCGCCAGGGGGCAATGATGGCTACACCTTC. Together with reference TRBV7-6 and TRBJ1-2, the CDR3 gives the full variable domain: GAGVSQSPRYKVTKRGQDVALRCDPISGHVSLYWYRQALGQGPEFLTYFNYEAQQDKSGLPNDRFSAERPEGSISTLTIQRTEQRDSAMYRCASSASPGGNDGYTFGSGTRLTVV.

CDR3 region: CSAREGQGIDTQYF. For the CDR3, the DNA is TGCAGTGCTAGAGAAGGACAGGGGATAGATACGCAGTATTTT. The gene calls are TRBV20-1 and TRBJ2-3; 9 nucleotides line up with TRBD1. The CDR3 has 14 amino acids. The V gene end was trimmed by 0 bases and the J gene end by 5 bases; junction bases not matched to a gene: 3. Germline V gives CDR1 DFQATT, CDR2 SNEGSKA (reference sequence).

The CDR3 DNA reads TGTGCCAGCAGTGGTTTAACAGGGGGCCCCGGGGAGCTGTTTTTT. This sequence encodes CASSGLTGGPGELFF. The rearrangement links TRBV2 to TRBJ2-2; TRBD1 matches at 9 bases. The CDR3 has 15 amino acids. With 4 bases clipped from V and 6 bases from J, the junction kept 6 bases outside the gene matches. Germline values: CDR1 SNHLY, CDR2 FYNNEI.

A word on this clonotype: At one of its ends the junction is not consistent with the germline gene, which may arise from a read error. The rearrangement uses TRBV12-3 or TRBV12-4 and TRBJ1-4; no firm D call. The CDR3 sequence is 13 residues long. This CDR3 reads CASSFVRGERLFF. Here the CDR3 DNA reads TGTGCCAGCAGTTTTGTCCGGGGTGAAAGACTGTTTTTT.

The rearrangement uses TRBV19 and TRBJ2-3; no firm D call. The CDR3 spans 14 residues. Between the trimmed V and J ends, which lost 5 bases and 0 bases, there was a span of 9 bases. Germline CDR1 reads LNHDA; CDR2 reads SQIVND (reference sequence). CDR3 in amino acids: CASSHQSSTDTQYF. Written as DNA, the CDR3 is TGTGCCAGTAGTCATCAGAGTAGCACAGATACGCAGTATTTT.

This chain links TRBV6-1 with TRBJ2-1, with a possible D match to TRBD1 (6 bases). CDR1 is MNHNS, CDR2 SASEGT, per germline. The V end was cut by 5 bases, the J end by 1 base, with 15 bases between. This CDR3 comprises 16 residues. The CDR3 DNA follows: TGTGCCAGCAGTCCTCCGGGACACCTTTCCTACAATGAGCAGTTCTTC. Translated, it gives CASSPPGHLSYNEQFF.

This clonotype was seen at least ten times. The V gene is TRBV27, the J gene TRBJ2-1; D unresolved. Germline CDR1 reads MNHEY; CDR2 reads SMNVEV (reference sequence). Trimming took off 5 bases at V and 7 bases at J, with 12 bases between the two ends. CDR3 length: 13 amino acids. The CDR3 region is CASSPYRWNEQFF. The CDR3 DNA is TGTGCCAGCAGTCCTTACCGGTGGAATGAGCAGTTCTTC.

This clonotype was observed many times. The chain carries TRBV6-1 and TRBJ1-1; D is ambiguous. The germline V and J ends were trimmed by 5 bases and 3 bases, with 16 bases remaining between them. Per the germline V gene, CDR1 is MNHNS and CDR2 is SASEGT. There are 15 residues in the CDR3. CDR3 amino acids: CASSSAHGRDTEAFF. Here the CDR3 DNA reads TGTGCCAGCAGTTCCGCTCATGGTCGTGACACTGAAGCTTTCTTT.

This rearrangement joins TRBV7-2 to TRBJ2-3; unclear D gene. There are 13 residues in the CDR3. The V and J ends lost 2 bases and 2 bases respectively, with 5 bases between them. CDR1 is SGHTA and CDR2 is FQGNSA in the germline V gene. The CDR3 here is CASSLSHTDTQYF. The CDR3 DNA reads TGTGCCAGCAGCTTATCTCACACAGATACGCAGTATTTT.

This rearrangement joins TRBV28 to TRBJ2-3; a weak D match, TRBD1 (5 bases). The CDR3 has 15 residues. The germline V gene has CDR1 MDHEN and CDR2 SYDVKM. V was clipped by 6 bases and J by 4 bases, with 17 bases between them. The CDR3 region is CASSPQGKYSDTQYF. As DNA, the CDR3 is TGTGCCAGCAGCCCCCAGGGAAAGTATTCAGATACGCAGTATTTT.

This clonotype has a count of ten or more. The rearrangement links TRBV3-1 to TRBJ1-5; TRBD1 aligns across 7 bases. With V trimmed by 6 bases and J by 0 bases, 11 bases remained unmatched. Germline assignment: CDR1 LGHDT and CDR2 YNNKEL (reference sequence). The CDR3 spans 17 residues. Here the CDR3 reads CASSSGGTALSNQPQHF. The CDR3 region has the DNA TGTGCCAGCAGTTCCGGGGGGACAGCCCTTAGCAATCAGCCCCAGCATTTT.

In nucleotides, the CDR3 is TGTGCCAGCAGCTTAAGGGTCCTGGGTGAGCAGTTCTTC. This gives the protein CASSLRVLGEQFF. The J gene is TRBJ2-1, the V gene TRBV7-2; D unclear. The CDR3 loop spans 13 amino acids. Trimming took off 2 bases at V and 9 bases at J, with 11 bases between the two ends. Germline V gene lookup returns CDR1 SGHTA and CDR2 FQGNSA. The full variable domain, in which reference TRBV7-2 and TRBJ2-1 provide the parts outside the CDR3, is GAGVSQSPSNKVTEKGKDVELRCDPISGHTALYWYRQSLGQGLEFLIYFQGNSAPDKSGLPSDRFSAERTGGSVSTLTIQRTQQEDSAVYLCASSLRVLGEQFFGPGTRLTVL.

The chain combines TRBV6-1 with TRBJ2-5, with D hard to call. The CDR3 has 12 residues. The V end lost 5 bases, the J end lost 5 bases, and 9 bases lay between the germline ends. CDR1 and CDR2 from the germline V gene are MNHNS and SASEGT. The CDR3 bases are TGTGCCAGCAGTCATGGTGAGGAGACCCAGTACTTC. Protein product: CASSHGEETQYF.

Only one count was recorded for this clonotype. This likely comes from a read error, as the CDR3 has no conserved phenylalanine or tryptophan at its end. The chain recombines TRBV11-2 with TRBJ2-7, with 8 bases that match TRBD2. V lost 5 bases and J lost 3; bases outside the gene matches: 12. In germline, CDR1 is SGHAT, CDR2 FQNNGV. The CDR3 sequence is 16 residues long. Here the CDR3 DNA reads TGTGCCAGCAGCCTCCTCCCCGGGGGGGGGATCTACGAGCAGTACTTA. This gives the protein CASSLLPGGGIYEQYL.

This clonotype was counted between two and nine times. This chain joins TRBV5-1 and TRBJ1-1; weak D call: TRBD1 (5 bases). The V gene's germline CDR1 is SGHRS and CDR2 YFSETQ. V gave up 1 base and J gave up 5 bases, with 15 bases separating them. This CDR3 has 15 amino acids. The CDR3 is CASSLYGGEETEAFF. The CDR3 bases are TGCGCCAGCAGCTTGTATGGAGGGGAGGAGACTGAAGCTTTCTTT.

The chain is built from TRBV12-5 and TRBJ2-5, with 9 bases aligning to TRBD1. Germline trimming cut 1 base from V and 12 bases from J; bases unmatched to any gene: 0. The CDR3 runs 11 residues. Germline CDR1 LGHNT, CDR2 FRNRAP. In nucleotides, the CDR3 is TGTGCTAGTGGTTTGGGACAGGGGGAGTACTTC. The encoded protein is CASGLGQGEYF.

The rearrangement uses TRBV6-5 and TRBJ1-2; D is unresolved. Deletions cut 0 bases from V and 2 bases from J, with 7 bases between. CDR1 MNHEY and CDR2 SVGAGI come from the germline V gene. The CDR3 loop spans 14 amino acids. The CDR3 reads CASSYSLINYGYTF. The CDR3 bases are TGTGCCAGCAGTTACTCGCTGATCAACTATGGCTACACCTTC.

This clonotype showed up many times. V usage is TRBV28 and J usage is TRBJ2-2, with TRBD1 identical over 7 bases. The V gene end was trimmed by 5 bases and the J gene end by 6 bases; junction bases not matched to a gene: 12. Per germline, CDR1 MDHEN and CDR2 SYDVKM. This CDR3 has 16 residues. CDR3 amino acids: CASSPVGGAFAGELFF. The DNA of the CDR3 is TGTGCCAGCAGTCCCGTAGGGGGCGCGTTTGCCGGGGAGCTGTTTTTT.

This clonotype was picked up many times. V usage is TRBV2 and J usage is TRBJ1-2; no reliable D call. V was cut by 4 bases and J by 7 bases, with 16 bases left in between. Per germline, CDR1 SNHLY and CDR2 FYNNEI. The CDR3 length is 14 residues. This CDR3 is CASSVEILSGGYTF. Here the CDR3 DNA reads TGTGCCAGCAGTGTTGAAATCCTCTCCGGTGGCTACACCTTC.

This clonotype has a count of ten or more. J is TRBJ2-3 and V is TRBV2, with TRBD1 matching over 8 bases. This CDR3 is built from 16 residues. The V gene end was trimmed by 5 bases and the J gene end by 5 bases; junction bases not matched to a gene: 12. Germline-derived CDR1 and CDR2 are SNHLY and FYNNEI. CDR3 sequence (DNA): TGTGCCAGCAGTCTTTATCAGGGGGCGGCTGGAGATACGCAGTATTTT. Translating gives CASSLYQGAAGDTQYF.

This clonotype turned up a few times. The chain employs TRBV9 and TRBJ1-1, with D tentatively TRBD1 (5 bases). The ends were cut back, 0 bases at V and 5 bases at J, with 11 bases in the middle. CDR3 length: 14 residues. In germline, CDR1 is SGDLS, CDR2 YYNGEE. The CDR3 reads CASSVDPGGTEAFF. The DNA of the CDR3 is TGTGCCAGCAGCGTAGATCCGGGGGGGACTGAAGCTTTCTTT.

This clonotype has only a few counts. This chain connects TRBV6-1 to TRBJ1-1; D gene uncertain. This CDR3 is built from 14 residues. Germline V CDR1 and CDR2: MNHNS, SASEGT. The V end was cut by 1 base, the J end by 0 bases, with 6 bases between. Here the CDR3 reads CASSEVGMNTEAFF. For the CDR3, the DNA is TGTGCCAGCAGTGAAGTTGGGATGAACACTGAAGCTTTCTTT.

V is TRBV10-1 and J is TRBJ1-1; D is unresolved. Per the germline V gene, CDR1 is WNHNN and CDR2 is SYGVQD (reference sequence). The CDR3 length is 12 residues. V was clipped by 11 bases and J by 1 base, with 11 bases between them. The CDR3 nucleotides read TGCGCCCGGTCGGAGGAGAACACTGAAGCTTTCTTT. It translates to CARSEENTEAFF.